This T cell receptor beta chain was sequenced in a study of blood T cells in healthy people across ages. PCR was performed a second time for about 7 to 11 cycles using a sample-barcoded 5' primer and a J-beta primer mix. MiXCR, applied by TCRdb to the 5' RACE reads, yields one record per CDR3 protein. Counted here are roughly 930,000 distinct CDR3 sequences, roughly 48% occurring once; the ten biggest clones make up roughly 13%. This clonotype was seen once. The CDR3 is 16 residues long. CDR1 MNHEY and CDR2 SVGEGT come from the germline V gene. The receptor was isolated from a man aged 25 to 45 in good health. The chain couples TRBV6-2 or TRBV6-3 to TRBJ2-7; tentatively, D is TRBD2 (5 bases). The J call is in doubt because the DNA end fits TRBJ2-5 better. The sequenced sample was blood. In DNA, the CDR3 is TGTGCCAGCAGCCCGAGGAGGCTCCCCGCGACAGAGACCCAGTACTTC. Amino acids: CASSPRRLPATETQYF.